This T cell receptor beta chain was observed in a study of T cells after yellow fever vaccination. Study-wide points: Primary-vaccination clones mostly resurfaced post-booster (96% CD4, 85% to 90% CD8). Clonotype sharing between CD4 and CD8 compartments was small.

Each CDR3 protein is one row after TCRdb ran MiXCR on the 5' RACE reads. In the table there are 120,000 or so distinct CDR3 sequences, approximately 16% of which are singletons. Looked up from germline, CDR1 is DFQATT and CDR2 is SNEGSKA (reference sequence). V lost 5 bases and J lost 0, with 11 bases in between. This CDR3 is built from 13 residues. About this clonotype: Its target is not known.

The chain has TRBV20-1 and TRBJ2-7, with a weak D call TRBD1 (6 bases). Sequenced here: CD8+ T cells sorted from PBMCs, sampled 5 days after the yellow fever booster vaccination. This clonotype was obtained from a man aged 18 to 35 who received the YFV17D yellow fever vaccine. The CDR3 DNA follows: TGCAGTGCTCCACAGGGAAGCTCCTACGAGCAGTACTTC. This translates into CSAPQGSSYEQYF.